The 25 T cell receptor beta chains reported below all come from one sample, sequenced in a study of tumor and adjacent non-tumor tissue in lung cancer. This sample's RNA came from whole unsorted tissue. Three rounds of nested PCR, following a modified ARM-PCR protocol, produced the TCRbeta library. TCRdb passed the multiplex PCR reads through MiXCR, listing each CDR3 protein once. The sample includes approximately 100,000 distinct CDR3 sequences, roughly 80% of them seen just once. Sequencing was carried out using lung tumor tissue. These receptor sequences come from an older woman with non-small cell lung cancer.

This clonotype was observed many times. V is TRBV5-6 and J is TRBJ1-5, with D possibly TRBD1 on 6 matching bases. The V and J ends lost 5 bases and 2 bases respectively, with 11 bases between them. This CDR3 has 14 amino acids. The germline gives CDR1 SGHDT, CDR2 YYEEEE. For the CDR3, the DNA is TGTGCCAGCAGGGACAGTAGGCGCAATCAGCCCCAGCATTTT. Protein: CASRDSRRNQPQHF.

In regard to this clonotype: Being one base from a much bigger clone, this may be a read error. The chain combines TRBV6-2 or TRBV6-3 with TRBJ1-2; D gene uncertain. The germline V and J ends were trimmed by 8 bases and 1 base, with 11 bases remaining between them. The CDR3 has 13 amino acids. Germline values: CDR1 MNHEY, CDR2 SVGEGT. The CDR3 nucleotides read TGTGCCAGCGTGCTTGGGGTTAACTATGGCTACACCTTC. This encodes CASVLGVNYGYTF.

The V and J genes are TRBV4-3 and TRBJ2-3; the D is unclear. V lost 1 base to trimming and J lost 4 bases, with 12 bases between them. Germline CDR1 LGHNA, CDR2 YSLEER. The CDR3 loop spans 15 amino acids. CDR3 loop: CASSQGGWSADTQYF. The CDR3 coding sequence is TGCGCCAGCAGCCAAGGTGGGTGGTCCGCAGATACGCAGTATTTT.

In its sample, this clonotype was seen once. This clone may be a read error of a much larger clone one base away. CDR3 bases: TGTGCCAGCAGCAGCGCCTCCTATGGCTACATCTTC. Its translation: CASSSASYGYIF. The chain couples TRBV21-1 to TRBJ1-2; the table calls TRBD1, which could not be checked here. TRBV21-1 constitutes a pseudogene. The CDR3 contains 12 residues.

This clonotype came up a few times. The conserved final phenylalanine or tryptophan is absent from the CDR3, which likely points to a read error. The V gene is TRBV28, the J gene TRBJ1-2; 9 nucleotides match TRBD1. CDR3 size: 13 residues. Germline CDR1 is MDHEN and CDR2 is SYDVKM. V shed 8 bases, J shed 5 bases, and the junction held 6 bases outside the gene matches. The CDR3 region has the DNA TGTGCCAGCCTTCGGACAGGGGAGTATGGCTACACCTTG. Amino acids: CASLRTGEYGYTL.

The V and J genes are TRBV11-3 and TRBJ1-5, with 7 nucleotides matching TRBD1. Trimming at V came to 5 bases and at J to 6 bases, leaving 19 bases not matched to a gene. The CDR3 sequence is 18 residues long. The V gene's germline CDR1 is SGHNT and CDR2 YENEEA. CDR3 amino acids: CASSPPDPGQKGSQPQHF. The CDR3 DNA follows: TGTGCCAGCAGCCCACCCGACCCGGGACAGAAAGGGAGTCAGCCCCAGCATTTT.

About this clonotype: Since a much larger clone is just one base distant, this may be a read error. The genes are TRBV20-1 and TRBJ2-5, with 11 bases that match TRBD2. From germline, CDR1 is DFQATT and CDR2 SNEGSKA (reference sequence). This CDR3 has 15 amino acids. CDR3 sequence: CNAGLLAGGGKTQYF. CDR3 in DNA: TGCAATGCTGGTCTCCTAGCGGGGGGTGGAAAGACCCAGTACTTC.

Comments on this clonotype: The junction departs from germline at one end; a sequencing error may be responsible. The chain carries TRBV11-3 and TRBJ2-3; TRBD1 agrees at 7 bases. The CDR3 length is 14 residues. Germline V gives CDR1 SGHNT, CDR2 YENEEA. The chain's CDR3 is CANSFARGTYMQYF. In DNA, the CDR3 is TGTGCCAACAGCTTTGCCAGGGGGACATATATGCAGTATTTT.

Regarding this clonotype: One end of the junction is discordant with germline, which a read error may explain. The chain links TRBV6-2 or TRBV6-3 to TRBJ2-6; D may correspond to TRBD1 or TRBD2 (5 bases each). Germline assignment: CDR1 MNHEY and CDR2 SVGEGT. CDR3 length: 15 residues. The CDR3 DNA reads TGTGCCACCACAGCGGAAAGCTCTGGGGCCAAGGTCCTGACTTTT. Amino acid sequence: CATTAESSGAKVLTF.

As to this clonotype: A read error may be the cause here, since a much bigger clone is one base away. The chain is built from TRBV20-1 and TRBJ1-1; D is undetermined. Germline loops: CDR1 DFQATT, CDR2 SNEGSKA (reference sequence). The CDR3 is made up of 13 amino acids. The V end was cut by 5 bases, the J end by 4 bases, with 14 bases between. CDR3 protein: CSAYTVPGTEAFF. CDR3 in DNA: TGCAGTGCTTACACCGTACCGGGCACTGAAGCTTTCTTT.

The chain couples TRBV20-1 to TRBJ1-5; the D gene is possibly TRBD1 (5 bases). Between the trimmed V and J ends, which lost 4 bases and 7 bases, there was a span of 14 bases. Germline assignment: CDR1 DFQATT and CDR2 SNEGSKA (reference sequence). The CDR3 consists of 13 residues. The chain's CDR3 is CSANQGLLQPQHF. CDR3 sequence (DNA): TGCAGTGCTAACCAGGGTCTACTCCAGCCCCAGCATTTT.

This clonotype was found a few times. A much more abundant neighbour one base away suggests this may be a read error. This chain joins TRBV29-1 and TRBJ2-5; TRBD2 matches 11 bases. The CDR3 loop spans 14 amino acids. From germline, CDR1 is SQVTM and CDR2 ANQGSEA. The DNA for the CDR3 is TGCAGCGTGACAACTAGCGGGGGATTCGGGGCCCACTACTTC. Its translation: CSVTTSGGFGAHYF.

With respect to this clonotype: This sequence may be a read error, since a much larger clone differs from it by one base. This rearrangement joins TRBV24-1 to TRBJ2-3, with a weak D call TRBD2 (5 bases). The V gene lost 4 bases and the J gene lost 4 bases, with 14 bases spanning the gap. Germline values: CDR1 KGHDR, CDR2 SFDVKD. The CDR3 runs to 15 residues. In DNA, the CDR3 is TGTGCCACCAGTGAGTACGGGATCCTTTCAGATACGCAGTATTTT. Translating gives CATSEYGILSDTQYF.

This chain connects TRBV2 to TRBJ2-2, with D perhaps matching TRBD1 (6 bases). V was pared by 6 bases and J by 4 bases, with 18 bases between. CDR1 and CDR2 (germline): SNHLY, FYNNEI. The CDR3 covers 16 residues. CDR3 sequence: CASRKWTVHPTGELFF. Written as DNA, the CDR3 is TGTGCCAGCAGAAAATGGACAGTGCACCCCACCGGGGAGCTGTTTTTT.

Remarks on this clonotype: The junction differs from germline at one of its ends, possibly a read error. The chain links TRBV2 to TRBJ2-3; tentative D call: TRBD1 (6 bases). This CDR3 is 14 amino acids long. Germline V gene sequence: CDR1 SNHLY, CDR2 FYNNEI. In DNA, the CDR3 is TGTGCCAGCCGTGAATTAACAGGGCCAGATACGCAGTATTTT. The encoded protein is CASRELTGPDTQYF.

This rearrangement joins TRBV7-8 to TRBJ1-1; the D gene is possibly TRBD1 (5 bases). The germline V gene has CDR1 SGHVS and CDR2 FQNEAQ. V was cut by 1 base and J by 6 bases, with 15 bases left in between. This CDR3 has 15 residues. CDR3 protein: CASSLVGGSGAEAFF. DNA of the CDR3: TGTGCCAGCAGCTTAGTGGGGGGTTCGGGGGCTGAAGCTTTCTTT.

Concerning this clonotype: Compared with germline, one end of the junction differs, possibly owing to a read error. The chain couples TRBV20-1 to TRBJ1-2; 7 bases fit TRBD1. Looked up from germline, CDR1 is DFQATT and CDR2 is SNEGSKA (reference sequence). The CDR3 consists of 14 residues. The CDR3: CNAKGQFENYGYTF. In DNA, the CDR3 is TGCAATGCTAAGGGACAGTTCGAAAACTATGGTTACACCTTC.

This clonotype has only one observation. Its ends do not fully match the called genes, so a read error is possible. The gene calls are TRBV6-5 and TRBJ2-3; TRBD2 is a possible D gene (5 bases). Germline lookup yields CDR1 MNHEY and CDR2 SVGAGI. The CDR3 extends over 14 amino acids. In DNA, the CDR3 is TGTGTCAGCAGTTACTCTCCTAGCACCTATACGCAATATTTT. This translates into CVSSYSPSTYTQYF.

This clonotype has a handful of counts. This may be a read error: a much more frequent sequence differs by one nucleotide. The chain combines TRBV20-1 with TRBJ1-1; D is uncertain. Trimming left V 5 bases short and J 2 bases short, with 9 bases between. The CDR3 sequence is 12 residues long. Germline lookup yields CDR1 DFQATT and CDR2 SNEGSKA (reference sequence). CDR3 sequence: CSAVGPNTEAFF. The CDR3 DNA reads TGCAGTGCTGTAGGCCCAAACACTGAAGCTTTCTTT.

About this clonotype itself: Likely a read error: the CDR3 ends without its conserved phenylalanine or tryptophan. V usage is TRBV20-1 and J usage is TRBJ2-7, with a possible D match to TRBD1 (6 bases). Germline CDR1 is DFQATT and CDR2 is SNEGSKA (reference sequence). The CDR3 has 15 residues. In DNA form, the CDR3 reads TGCAGAGCTAGAGATTGGGAAGTAGGGGGCTACGAGCAGTACTTA. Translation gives CRARDWEVGGYEQYL.

CDR3: CASSQTGVKNIQFF. The CDR3 nucleotides read TGTGCCAGCAGTCAGACAGGGGTCAAAAACATTCAGTTCTTC. This rearrangement joins TRBV11-2 to TRBJ2-4; 8 bases map to TRBD1. TRBJ2-1 explains the end of the DNA better; the J call may be wrong. CDR1 is SGHAT and CDR2 is FQNNGV in the germline V gene. This CDR3 contains 14 residues.

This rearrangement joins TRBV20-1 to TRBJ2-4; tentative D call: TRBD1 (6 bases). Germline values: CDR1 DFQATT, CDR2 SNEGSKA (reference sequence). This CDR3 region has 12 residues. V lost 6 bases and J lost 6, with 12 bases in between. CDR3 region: CSAIPDRNIQYF. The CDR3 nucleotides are TGCAGTGCCATCCCGGACAGAAACATTCAGTACTTC.

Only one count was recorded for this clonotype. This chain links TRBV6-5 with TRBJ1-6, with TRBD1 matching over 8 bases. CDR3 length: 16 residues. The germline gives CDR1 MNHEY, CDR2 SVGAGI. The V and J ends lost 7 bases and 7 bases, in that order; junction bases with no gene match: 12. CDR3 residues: CASTGIPGQDNSPLHF. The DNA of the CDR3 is TGTGCCAGCACCGGGATACCGGGACAGGACAATTCACCCCTCCACTTT.

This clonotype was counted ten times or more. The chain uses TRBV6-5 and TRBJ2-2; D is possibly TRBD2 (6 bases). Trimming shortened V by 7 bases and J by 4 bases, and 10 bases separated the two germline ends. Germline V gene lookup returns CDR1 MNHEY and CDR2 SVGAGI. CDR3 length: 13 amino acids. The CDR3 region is CASKKGLTGELFF. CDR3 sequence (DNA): TGTGCCAGCAAAAAGGGACTCACCGGGGAGCTGTTTTTT.

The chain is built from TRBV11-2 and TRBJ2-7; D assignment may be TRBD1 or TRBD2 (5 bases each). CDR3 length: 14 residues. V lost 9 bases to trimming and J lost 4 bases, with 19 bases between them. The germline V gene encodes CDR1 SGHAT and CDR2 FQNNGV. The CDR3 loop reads CASAWDRAGYEQYF. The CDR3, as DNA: TGTGCCAGTGCTTGGGACCGCGCAGGATACGAGCAGTACTTC.